The clone carrying this TCR beta chain came up a few times. What it binds is not known. The trim removed 2 bases at V and 8 bases at J, leaving 12 bases unmatched. Germline V lookup: CDR1 MNHEY, CDR2 SVGAGI. This CDR3 is 16 amino acids long. The data were taken from a study of CD8 T cells in ankylosing spondylitis. Via MiXCR, TCRdb re-called the 5' RACE reads, giving one row per CDR3 protein. The profile shows approximately 260,000 distinct CDR3 sequences, 18% of them singletons. General study findings and limits: The authors found the disease-linked clones to be CD8+ and relatively rare in peripheral blood.

The sample comprised blood, either unsorted or a sorted T cell fraction (not recorded which). The TCR was taken from a male donor with ankylosing spondylitis or in good health (not recorded which). The V and J genes are TRBV6-5 and TRBJ2-1; TRBD2 matches 7 bases. The CDR3 sequence is CASSYVPAGIKDEQFF. As DNA, the CDR3 is TGTGCCAGCAGTTACGTCCCAGCGGGGATTAAAGATGAGCAGTTCTTC.